This T cell receptor (beta chain) is drawn from a study of T cell responses to AZD1222 COVID-19 vaccine. The data were produced by immunoSEQ multiplex PCR, yet TCRdb's version contains in-frame clones alone and is incomplete. The table shows some 98,000 clones, with 70% to 90% occurring only once. Per germline, CDR1 MNHEY and CDR2 SVGAGI. This CDR3 spans 11 amino acids. The ends were cut back, 6 bases at V and 4 bases at J, with 6 bases in the middle. The specimen comprised peripheral blood, sampled on day 0 of AZD1222 vaccination. This clonotype originated in an adult in good health. The chain recombines TRBV6-5 with TRBJ1-1; no reliable D call. CDR3 coding DNA: TGTGCCAGCAGGGGTCGCACTGAAGCTTTCTTT. Translation gives CASRGRTEAFF.